This T cell receptor beta chain was obtained from a study of tumor-infiltrating lymphocytes in primary liver carcinoma. Study information: Ranging in age from 30 to 69 years, the patients were men and women. These were node-negative, non-metastatic T1-T3 tumors of roughly 4 to 10 cm.

Germline DNA was extracted too, while blood RNA derived from unsorted whole blood. With roughly 500 ng total RNA as template and a constant-region primer, TCR beta cDNA was made. The TCR beta library was amplified through three nested multiplex PCR rounds in a modified ARM-PCR procedure. It was with TRBV1-TRBV30 forward primers and a C-beta reverse primer that the first two PCR rounds were run, at 10 cycles each. TCRdb used MiXCR to reprocess the multiplex PCR reads, holding one entry per CDR3 protein. Counted here are 310,000 or so distinct CDR3 sequences, around 50% occurring once; the ten biggest clones make up approximately 15%. V lost 4 bases, J lost 0 bases, and 13 bases lay in between. CDR1 is SGHAT and CDR2 is FQNNGV in the germline V gene. The CDR3 totals 16 residues. The sample holds many counts of this clonotype.

This clonotype was sampled from a woman in her 30s with primary liver carcinoma and hepatitis B virus infection. This sequence joins TRBV11-2 and TRBJ2-4; D is perhaps TRBD2 (5 bases). Sequenced material: peripheral blood. The CDR3 loop is CASSSREGIAKNIQYF. The CDR3 coding sequence is TGTGCCAGCAGCTCGAGAGAGGGTATAGCCAAAAACATTCAGTACTTC.